The following is a TCR beta chain sequence with its context. Its target is unknown. This record belongs to a study of vaccination and CD4 T cells after COVID-19. The Oncomine TCR Beta short-read assay was what sequenced the DNA obtained from cultured CD4+ T cells. TCRdb ran MiXCR on the PCR reads and lists one entry per CDR3 protein. The sample yields roughly 9,700 distinct CDR3 sequences, roughly 64% seen once. Germline CDR1 is SGHTA and CDR2 is FQGNSA. Trimming cost V 8 bases and J 3 bases, with 17 bases left between them. The CDR3 consists of 15 residues. Treatment reported: roughly 11-day PBMC culture with coronavirus spike peptide pools or control peptides (ViraFEST assay).

The chain couples TRBV7-2 to TRBJ2-1; weak D call: TRBD1 (7 bases). The sequenced material came from CD4+ T cells from blood, cultured in vitro. The TCR comes from a human donor who had recovered from COVID-19. CDR3 nucleotides: TGTGCCAGCCGAAGAGGCGGGACAGTCTACAATGAGCAGTTCTTC. Protein sequence: CASRRGGTVYNEQFF.